This T cell receptor (beta chain) was documented in a study of cytomegalovirus exposure and HLA in healthy donors. Regarding the study as a whole: Follow-up analysis later connected one missense variant in DCLRE1C with trimming of TCR beta V- and J-genes. In a later analysis, DRB1 alleles had the most associated TCRs; HLA-C alleles the fewest.

As for this clone: As yet, its antigen is unknown.

PCR employed 60 Vbeta and 13 Jbeta primers. Profiled with immunoSEQ multiplex PCR; TCRdb holds only in-frame clones, not every one. This table holds fewer than 150,000 clones, 60% to 85% found once. Trimming removed 0 bases from V and 0 bases from J, with 10 bases in between. From germline, CDR1 is GTSNPN and CDR2 SVGIG (reference sequence). CDR3 length: 15 amino acids. Sequencing was done on a sample of PBMCs. The chain employs TRBV30 and TRBJ2-3; D unclear. The origin of this receptor is a middle-aged man in good health and CMV-seropositive. The CDR3 loop is CAWSVLLSSTDTQYF. DNA for the CDR3: TGTGCCTGGAGTGTACTGTTATCTAGCACAGATACGCAGTATTTT.